This paragraph covers one T cell receptor beta chain sequence. Its antigen is still unknown. One junction end disagrees with the germline gene, perhaps due to a read error. Study conclusions and caveats: In terms of TCR gene usage, tumor memory CD4+ T cells clustered together with blood and lymph node memory CD4+ cells, as well as with lymph node naive CD4+ cells. Larger-cohort validation covered only one TCR beta V-J rearrangement.

Naive CD4+ cells had CD25+ Tregs removed. After constant-region reverse-primer amplification, full-length variable regions underwent semi-nested PCR with Nested Universal Primer A. TCRdb fed the 5' RACE reads into MiXCR, producing one record per CDR3 protein. The repertoire consists of fewer than 60,000 distinct CDR3 sequences, with 28% occurring once and the leading ten covering roughly 2%. Per the germline V gene, CDR1 is MDHEN and CDR2 is SYDVKM. The CDR3 is 11 amino acids. The rearrangement links TRBV28 to TRBJ1-2, with D possibly TRBD1 on 5 matching bases. Material: naive CD4+ T cells sorted from blood. The subset here: naive CD4+ T cells, CD4+CD45RA+CD25-. This receptor was taken from a female donor with breast cancer. The DNA for the CDR3 is TGTGCCAGCAGTCCCAGGGATGGCCACACCTTC. Its translation is CASSPRDGHTF.